Shown below are 20 T cell receptor beta chains from a single sample sequenced in a study of cytomegalovirus exposure and HLA in healthy donors. Both 60 Vbeta primers and 13 Jbeta primers went into the PCR. Data came from immunoSEQ multiplex PCR; TCRdb stores just in-frame clones and leaves some out. The sample contains about 120,000 clones, approximately 70% of which appear only once. The specimen was PBMCs. All receptors derive from a woman between 25 and 40 years old in good health and CMV-seronegative.

Comment on this clone: The junction does not match germline at one end; this may be a read error. The chain carries TRBV7-7 and TRBJ1-5, with a weak D call TRBD1 (5 bases). Germline assignment: CDR1 SSHAT and CDR2 FNYEAQ (reference sequence). The CDR3 sequence is 16 residues long. The CDR3 DNA sequence: TGTGCTAGCAGCCCGATTATCCGGGGGATGAGTCAGCCCCAGCATTTT. Translation: CASSPIIRGMSQPQHF.

The count of this clone is one. This sequence joins TRBV7-9 and TRBJ1-1, with a possible D match to TRBD1 (5 bases). Germline V gene data show CDR1 as SEHNR and CDR2 as FQNEAQ (reference sequence). The CDR3 is 13 residues long. V was clipped by 7 bases and J by 7 bases, with 16 bases between them. The CDR3 protein is CASTVWGDREAFF. DNA for the CDR3: TGTGCCAGCACCGTTTGGGGGGACCGTGAAGCTTTCTTT.

The rearrangement uses TRBV5-1 and TRBJ2-2, with 7 bases identical to TRBD1. Germline CDR1 is SGHRS and CDR2 is YFSETQ. The CDR3 spans 14 residues. J lost 5 bases, V lost 4 bases, and 5 bases had no gene match. The CDR3 bases are TGCGCCAGCAGCGCGACAGGGAATACCGGGGAGCTGTTTTTT. It specifies CASSATGNTGELFF.

This chain joins TRBV11-2 and TRBJ2-7; TRBD2 might be the D (6 bases). The CDR3 is made up of 14 amino acids. With 4 bases removed from V and 7 bases from J, the gap between germline ends came to 17 bases. Germline CDR1 reads SGHAT; CDR2 reads FQNNGV. The CDR3, as DNA: TGTGCCAGCAGCTCGCCGGGACTTTCGGGGGAGCAGTACTTC. Its translation is CASSSPGLSGEQYF.

CDR3 residues: CASLGGPSTDTQYF. The CDR3 DNA sequence: TGTGCCAGCCTGGGAGGGCCGAGCACAGATACGCAGTATTTT. V is TRBV25-1 and J is TRBJ2-3, with TRBD2 matching over 7 bases. This CDR3 has 14 residues. V was pared by 8 bases and J by 0 bases, with 5 bases of the junction left unmatched. Germline V CDR1 and CDR2: MGHDK, SYGVNS.

J is TRBJ2-7 and V is TRBV5-1, with 11 bases that match TRBD1. Per the germline V gene, CDR1 is SGHRS and CDR2 is YFSETQ. V shed 4 bases and J 5 bases; nucleotides not matched to a gene: 5. This CDR3 has 14 amino acids. As DNA, the CDR3 is TGCGCCAGCAGCACCGGGACAGGGGGTGACGAGCAGTACTTC. The encoded protein is CASSTGTGGDEQYF.

This clone was picked up a small number of times. This chain links TRBV5-4 with TRBJ2-3, with TRBD2 matching over 7 bases. Per the germline V gene, CDR1 is SGHNT and CDR2 is YYREEE (reference sequence). The CDR3 consists of 12 residues. The CDR3 DNA follows: TGTACCTCGGGGACTATCGGGGATACGCAGTATTTT. It encodes CTSGTIGDTQYF.

The J gene is TRBJ1-1, the V gene TRBV30; D gene ambiguous. CDR1 is GTSNPN and CDR2 is SVGIG in the germline V gene (reference sequence). The CDR3 runs to 13 residues. The V and J ends lost 4 bases and 1 base respectively, with 10 bases between them. The CDR3 DNA is TGTGCCTGGACCGTACAGAGGAACACTGAAGCTTTCTTT. Amino acid sequence: CAWTVQRNTEAFF.

CDR3 coding DNA: TGTGCCAGTAGACAGCAGGGGGCCGGTGGCTACACCTTC. Translated: CASRQQGAGGYTF. The chain has TRBV19 and TRBJ1-2; 8 bases agree with TRBD1. CDR3 length: 13 amino acids. V shed 6 bases and J 7 bases; nucleotides not matched to a gene: 7. Germline CDR1 reads LNHDA; CDR2 reads SQIVND (reference sequence).

V and J are TRBV2 and TRBJ1-1; tentative D call: TRBD1 (6 bases). Germline CDR1 reads SNHLY; CDR2 reads FYNNEI. This CDR3 is built from 14 residues. V was cut by 11 bases and J by 1 base, with 17 bases left in between. CDR3 amino acids: CADTTGNGNTEAFF. The CDR3 nucleotides are TGTGCCGACACAACAGGGAATGGGAACACTGAAGCTTTCTTT. Supplemented by reference TRBV2 and TRBJ1-1, the full variable domain reads EPEVTQTPSHQVTQMGQEVILRCVPISNHLYFYWYRQILGQKVEFLVSFYNNEISEKSEIFDDQFSVERPDGSNFTLKIRSTKLEDSAMYFCADTTGNGNTEAFFGQGTRLTVV.

The chain uses TRBV27 and TRBJ1-1, with D unclear. CDR1 is MNHEY, CDR2 SMNVEV, per germline (reference sequence). CDR3 length: 14 amino acids. The V and J ends lost 5 bases and 5 bases respectively, with 15 bases between them. This chain's CDR3 is CASSAQEVGTEAFF. The CDR3 DNA is TGTGCCAGCAGTGCCCAGGAGGTGGGAACTGAAGCTTTCTTT.

This chain connects TRBV2 to TRBJ1-3; D not resolved. The length of the CDR3 is 17 residues. The germline V gene encodes CDR1 SNHLY and CDR2 FYNNEI. Trimming left V 0 bases short and J 2 bases short, with 14 bases between. CDR3 region: CASSEAPPGNPGNTIYF. The CDR3 coding sequence is TGTGCCAGCAGTGAAGCGCCCCCGGGGAACCCTGGAAACACCATATATTTT.

J is TRBJ2-2 and V is TRBV2; 11 bases fit TRBD1. V lost 7 bases and J lost 5; bases outside the gene matches: 6. There are 15 residues in the CDR3. Germline V lookup: CDR1 SNHLY, CDR2 FYNNEI. The CDR3 sequence is CASNIGTGGTGELFF. The CDR3 DNA reads TGTGCCAGCAACATAGGGACAGGGGGAACCGGGGAGCTGTTTTTT.

The V and J genes are TRBV5-5 and TRBJ1-1; no firm D call. The germline V and J ends were trimmed by 1 base and 8 bases, with 9 bases remaining between them. The CDR3 totals 12 residues. Per the germline V gene, CDR1 is SGHKS and CDR2 is YYEKEE (reference sequence). The CDR3 sequence is CASSLILSEAFF. The CDR3 coding sequence is TGTGCCAGCAGCTTGATCTTGAGCGAAGCTTTCTTT.

The chain combines TRBV4-2 with TRBJ1-1; no firm D call. CDR1 and CDR2 (germline): LGHNA, YNFKEQ. Trimming removed 3 bases at V and 6 bases at J, with 23 bases between. The CDR3 has 17 amino acids. The CDR3 here is CASSQQVTRAGRPEAFF. Here the CDR3 DNA reads TGTGCCAGCAGCCAGCAGGTTACGAGGGCCGGGCGACCTGAAGCTTTCTTT.

The rearrangement uses TRBV4-3 and TRBJ1-2, with D unclear. The CDR3 runs 17 residues. Germline V lookup: CDR1 LGHNA, CDR2 YSLEER. The V end lost 0 bases, the J end lost 2 bases, and 16 bases lay between the germline ends. The chain's CDR3 is CASSQDWKDSLNYGYTF. The CDR3, as DNA: TGCGCCAGCAGCCAAGACTGGAAAGACTCTTTAAACTATGGCTACACCTTC.

This clone has just one count. The chain combines TRBV9 with TRBJ2-1, with 10 bases fitting TRBD2. Germline loops: CDR1 SGDLS, CDR2 YYNGEE. Losses at the gene ends were 0 bases for V and 8 bases for J; bases not matched to a gene: 8. The CDR3 spans 16 residues. In DNA form, the CDR3 reads TGTGCCAGCAGCGTAGAGGGGACTAGCGTCTTCGATGAGCAGTTCTTC. Encoded protein: CASSVEGTSVFDEQFF.

The chain uses TRBV7-9 and TRBJ1-1; perhaps TRBD1 as D (5 bases). V shed 5 bases and J shed 4 bases, with 8 bases lying between them. CDR3 size: 12 residues. Germline V gene data show CDR1 as SEHNR and CDR2 as FQNEAQ (reference sequence). The CDR3 protein is CASSPTATEAFF. CDR3 in DNA: TGTGCCAGCAGCCCGACAGCCACTGAAGCTTTCTTT.

V is TRBV30 and J is TRBJ1-1, with 7 bases aligning to TRBD1. The CDR3 consists of 12 residues. The trim removed 8 bases at V and 4 bases at J, leaving 7 bases unmatched. CDR1 and CDR2 from the germline V gene are GTSNPN and SVGIG (reference sequence). The CDR3 loop reads CARRGQSTEAFF. CDR3 DNA: TGTGCCAGAAGGGGACAGAGCACTGAAGCTTTCTTT.

The chain joins TRBV6-6 to TRBJ1-2; D possibly corresponds to TRBD1 (6 bases). This CDR3 comprises 14 residues. Germline CDR1 and CDR2: MNHNY and SVGAGI (reference sequence). V lost 6 bases and J 4 bases, leaving 15 bases between the germline ends. The CDR3 DNA reads as TGTGCCAGCAGGGGTGACAGGAACGGCTATGGCTACACCTTC. Protein sequence: CASRGDRNGYGYTF.